This record concerns one T cell receptor (beta chain) sequence. This CDR3 has 16 residues. Germline CDR1 and CDR2: SGHRS and YFSETQ. The trim removed 7 bases at V and 0 bases at J, leaving 10 bases unmatched. The data belong to a study of blood T cell repertoires in COVID-19. Only in-frame clones appear in the TCRdb table, and some are missing; sequencing was by immunoSEQ multiplex PCR. Here the sample spans 380,000 or so clones, approximately 91% being singletons. Sequenced input: PBMCs or T cells enriched from blood (not recorded which). This chain uses TRBV5-1 with TRBJ1-1; TRBD1 agrees at 9 bases. This receptor was taken from a woman in her 40s with acute COVID-19. CDR3: CASVPGQGEMNTEAFF. In DNA form, the CDR3 reads TGCGCCAGCGTGCCGGGACAGGGTGAAATGAACACTGAAGCTTTCTTT.